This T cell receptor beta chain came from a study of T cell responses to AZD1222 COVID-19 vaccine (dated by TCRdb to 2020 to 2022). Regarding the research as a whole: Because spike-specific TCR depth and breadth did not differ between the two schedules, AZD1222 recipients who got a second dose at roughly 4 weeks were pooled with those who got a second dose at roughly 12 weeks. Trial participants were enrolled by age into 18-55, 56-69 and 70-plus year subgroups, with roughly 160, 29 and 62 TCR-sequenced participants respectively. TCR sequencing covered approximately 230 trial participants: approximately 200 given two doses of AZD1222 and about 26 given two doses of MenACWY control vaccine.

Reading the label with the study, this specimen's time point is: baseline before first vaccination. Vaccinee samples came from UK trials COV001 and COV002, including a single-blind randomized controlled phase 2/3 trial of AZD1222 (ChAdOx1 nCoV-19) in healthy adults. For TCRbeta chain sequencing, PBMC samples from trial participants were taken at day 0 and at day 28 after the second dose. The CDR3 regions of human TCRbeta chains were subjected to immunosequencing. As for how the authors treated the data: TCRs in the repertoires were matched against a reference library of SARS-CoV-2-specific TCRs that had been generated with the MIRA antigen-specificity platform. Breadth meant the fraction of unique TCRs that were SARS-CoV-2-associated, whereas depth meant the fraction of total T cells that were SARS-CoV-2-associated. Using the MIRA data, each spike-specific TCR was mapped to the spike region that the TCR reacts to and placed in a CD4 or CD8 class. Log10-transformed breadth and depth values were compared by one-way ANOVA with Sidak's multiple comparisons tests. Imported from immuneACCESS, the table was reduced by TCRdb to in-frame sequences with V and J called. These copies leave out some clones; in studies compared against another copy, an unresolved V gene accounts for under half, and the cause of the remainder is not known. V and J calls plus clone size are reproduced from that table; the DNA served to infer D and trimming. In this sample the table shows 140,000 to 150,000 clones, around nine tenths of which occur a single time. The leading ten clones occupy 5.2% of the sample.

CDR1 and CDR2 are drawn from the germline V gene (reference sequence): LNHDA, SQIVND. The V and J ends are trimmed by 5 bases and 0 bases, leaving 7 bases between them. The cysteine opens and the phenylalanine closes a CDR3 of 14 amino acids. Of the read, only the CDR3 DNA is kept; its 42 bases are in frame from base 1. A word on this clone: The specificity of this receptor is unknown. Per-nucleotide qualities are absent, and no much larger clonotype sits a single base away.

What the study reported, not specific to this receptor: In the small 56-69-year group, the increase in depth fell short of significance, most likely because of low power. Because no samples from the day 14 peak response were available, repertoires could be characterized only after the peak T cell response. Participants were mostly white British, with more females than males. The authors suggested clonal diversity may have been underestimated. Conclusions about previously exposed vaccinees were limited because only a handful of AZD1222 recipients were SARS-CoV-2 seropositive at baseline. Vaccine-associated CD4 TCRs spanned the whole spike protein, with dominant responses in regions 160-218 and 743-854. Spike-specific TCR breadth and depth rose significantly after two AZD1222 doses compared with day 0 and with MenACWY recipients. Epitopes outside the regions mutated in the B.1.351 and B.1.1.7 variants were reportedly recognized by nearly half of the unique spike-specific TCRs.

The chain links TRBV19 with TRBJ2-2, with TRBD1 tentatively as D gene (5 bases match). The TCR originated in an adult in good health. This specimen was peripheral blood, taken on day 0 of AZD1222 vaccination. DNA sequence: TGTGCCAGTAGTTTGGGGCCGAACACCGGGGAGCTGTTTTTT. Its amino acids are CASSLGPNTGELFF.